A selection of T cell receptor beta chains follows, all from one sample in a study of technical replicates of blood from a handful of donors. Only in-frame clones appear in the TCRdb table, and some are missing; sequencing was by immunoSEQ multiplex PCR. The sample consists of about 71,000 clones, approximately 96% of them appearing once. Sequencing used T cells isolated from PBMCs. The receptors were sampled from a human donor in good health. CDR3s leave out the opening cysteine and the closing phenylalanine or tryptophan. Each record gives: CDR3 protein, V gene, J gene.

ASSRLREILKAF	TRBV28	TRBJ1-1
ASSLAGTDNSPLH	TRBV6-5	TRBJ1-6
ASSLLFTDTQY	TRBV7-8	TRBJ2-3
AWSVTGETQY	TRBV30	TRBJ2-5
ASSSSTSGKSYEQY	TRBV6-5	TRBJ2-7
ASQEGATTDTQY	TRBV2	TRBJ2-3
AWNGRGRLPQY	TRBV30	TRBJ2-7
ASSIEAGPGYT	TRBV19	TRBJ1-2
ASSDWDRGNTGELF	TRBV10-1	TRBJ2-2
ASSEAGVPPIYEQY	TRBV6-1	TRBJ2-7
SVADTSSYNEQF	TRBV29-1	TRBJ2-1
ASSLVPQGGRTEAF	TRBV11-2	TRBJ1-1
ASSAAQGLWAF	TRBV19	TRBJ1-1
ATSKGGISGNTIY	TRBV15	TRBJ1-3
ASVRGQGADKAF	TRBV25-1	TRBJ1-1
ASSQDRGYGDTEAF	TRBV4-1	TRBJ1-1
ASSQQGTDTQY	TRBV19	TRBJ2-3
ASSLEPGQGWNEAF	TRBV4-1	TRBJ1-1
ASSLGRDTEAF	TRBV27	TRBJ1-1
ASSLGWISGELTDTQY	TRBV5-1	TRBJ2-3
ASSRRTNTGELF	TRBV9	TRBJ2-2
ASSQWVGGNTGELF	TRBV14	TRBJ2-2
ASSVSRADYGYT	TRBV7-2	TRBJ1-2
ASSPGTSGTAWTDTQY	TRBV4-1	TRBJ2-3
ASSADYSILNTEAF	TRBV6-1	TRBJ1-1
ASSPAGYYEQY	TRBV6-6	TRBJ2-7